Below are 22 T cell receptor beta chains sequenced from a single sample in a study of brain T cells in children with intractable seizures. TCRdb keeps only in-frame clones here, not all; method: immunoSEQ multiplex PCR. This sample has 75,000 to 80,000 clones, with about 93% found just once. The sample consisted of peripheral blood, taken at surgery. Receptor source: a boy under two years old with tuberous sclerosis and intractable seizures.

The count of this clone is one. The chain has TRBV20-1 and TRBJ2-1, with D perhaps matching TRBD2 (5 bases). In germline, CDR1 is DFQATT, CDR2 SNEGSKA (reference sequence). The CDR3 runs 11 residues. Trimming left V 3 bases short and J 12 bases short, with 12 bases between. CDR3: CSASQEGRQFF. CDR3 coding DNA: TGCAGTGCTAGTCAAGAGGGCAGGCAGTTCTTC.

The chain employs TRBV11-2 and TRBJ2-7, with D unresolved. V was cut by 1 base and J by 4 bases, with 8 bases left in between. CDR1 is SGHAT and CDR2 is FQNNGV in the germline V gene. The CDR3 has 13 amino acids. The CDR3 bases are TGTGCCAGCAGCTTAGGGGCAGATTACGAGCAGTACTTC. This codes for CASSLGADYEQYF.

This chain links TRBV7-3 with TRBJ2-1; D remains unclear. The CDR3 runs to 13 residues. The germline V gene encodes CDR1 SGHTA and CDR2 FQGTGA. V was pared by 1 base and J by 2 bases, with 3 bases between. The DNA of the CDR3 is TGTGCCAGCAGCTTAATACCCTACAATGAGCAGTTCTTC. This codes for CASSLIPYNEQFF.

The rearrangement links TRBV6-5 to TRBJ1-6; the match to TRBD1 covers 10 bases. The CDR3 totals 13 residues. CDR1 MNHEY and CDR2 SVGAGI come from the germline V gene. V was pared by 10 bases and J by 7 bases, with 4 bases of the junction left unmatched. DNA for the CDR3: TGTGCCACCTTGGGACAGGGGAATTCACCCCTCCACTTT. Protein sequence: CATLGQGNSPLHF.

In this sample, this clone turned up a few times. This chain uses TRBV3-1 (or the pseudogene TRBV3-2) with TRBJ2-2, with TRBD2 matching over 7 bases. Germline V gene lookup returns CDR1 LGHDT and CDR2 YNNKEL (reference sequence). J was trimmed by 0 bases and V by 7 bases; bases with no gene match: 5. CDR3 length: 15 residues. Written as DNA, the CDR3 is TGTGCCAGCACCCCGGGGGGACCGAACACCGGGGAGCTGTTTTTT. Its translation: CASTPGGPNTGELFF.

This clone appeared a single time. The chain links TRBV24-1 to TRBJ2-1; the D is unclear. The V end was cut by 5 bases, the J end by 0 bases, with 10 bases between. The germline V gene has CDR1 KGHDR and CDR2 SFDVKD. The CDR3 is 15 residues long. The chain's CDR3 is CATSAPRSSYNEQFF. The CDR3 DNA sequence: TGTGCCACCAGTGCCCCCAGGAGCTCCTACAATGAGCAGTTCTTC.

The chain has TRBV6-1 and TRBJ1-5; no firm D call. This CDR3 region has 15 residues. CDR1 and CDR2 from the germline V gene are MNHNS and SASEGT. The V and J ends lost 1 base and 3 bases respectively, with 10 bases between them. The CDR3 reads CASSEEGWDNQPQHF. The CDR3 DNA reads as TGTGCCAGCAGTGAAGAGGGTTGGGACAATCAGCCCCAGCATTTT.

V and J are TRBV5-1 and TRBJ2-7; D gene uncertain. CDR3 length equals 13 residues. Germline CDR1 SGHRS, CDR2 YFSETQ. Trimming left V 4 bases short and J 1 base short, with 9 bases between. CDR3 coding DNA: TGCGCCAGCAGCCGTGGGTCTTCCTACGAGCAGTACTTC. This sequence encodes CASSRGSSYEQYF.

This clone was observed a handful of times. The chain is built from TRBV10-3 and TRBJ2-7, with 10 bases aligning to TRBD1. CDR1 is ENHRY and CDR2 is SYGVKD in the germline V gene. The CDR3 totals 14 residues. The ends lost 0 bases at V and 8 bases at J; junction bases unmatched: 4. In nucleotides, the CDR3 is TGTGCCATCAGTGAGTCGGGGACAGGGGTGAAGCAGTACTTC. As protein: CAISESGTGVKQYF.

This rearrangement joins TRBV25-1 to TRBJ1-4; D is uncertain. The CDR3 contains 15 residues. Germline CDR1 MGHDK, CDR2 SYGVNS. Trimming shortened V by 3 bases and J by 14 bases, and 22 bases separated the two germline ends. CDR3 DNA: TGTGCCAGCAGTGAGTCCTCCGGGTCTAGCGTATTTCTGTTTTTT. It translates to CASSESSGSSVFLFF.

The J gene is TRBJ2-1, the V gene TRBV5-6; 11 bases fit TRBD1. This CDR3 contains 15 residues. V lost 2 bases to trimming and J lost 8 bases; unmatched junction nucleotides: 6. Germline V lookup: CDR1 SGHDT, CDR2 YYEEEE. CDR3 nucleotide sequence: TGTGCCAGCAGCTTACTGGGACAGGGGGGCGATGAGCAGTTCTTC. It codes for CASSLLGQGGDEQFF.

The chain carries TRBV2 and TRBJ1-4, with 7 bases matching TRBD1. Trimming took 7 bases from V and 0 from J; bases not matched to a gene: 5. Germline V gene data show CDR1 as SNHLY and CDR2 as FYNNEI. The CDR3 spans 15 residues. The CDR3 reads CASNRDSATNEKLFF. The CDR3 region has the DNA TGTGCCAGCAACAGGGACAGTGCAACTAATGAAAAACTGTTTTTT.

The genes are TRBV6-1 and TRBJ1-1; no clear D gene. V was trimmed by 1 base and J by 1 base, leaving 10 bases between them. Per the germline V gene, CDR1 is MNHNS and CDR2 is SASEGT. This CDR3 comprises 15 residues. CDR3 sequence: CASSEDGPQNTEAFF. The DNA of the CDR3 is TGTGCCAGCAGTGAAGACGGACCGCAGAACACTGAAGCTTTCTTT.

This clone was picked up one time. This chain links TRBV3-1 (or the pseudogene TRBV3-2) with TRBJ2-2; D uncertain. Germline CDR1 and CDR2: LGHDT and YNNKEL (reference sequence). The CDR3 is 15 residues long. With 1 base removed from V and 2 bases from J, the gap between germline ends came to 8 bases. CDR3 sequence: CASSQGPKNTGELFF. The CDR3 DNA reads as TGTGCCAGCAGCCAAGGACCCAAAAACACCGGGGAGCTGTTTTTT.

This rearrangement joins TRBV11-3 to TRBJ2-7, with 7 bases matching TRBD2. This CDR3 is 13 amino acids long. V lost 2 bases, J lost 6 bases, and 4 bases stayed unmatched. CDR1 is SGHNT and CDR2 is YENEEA in the germline V gene. The DNA of the CDR3 is TGTGCCAGCAGCTTATACTGGGAGGGCGAGCAGTACTTC. It is translated as CASSLYWEGEQYF.

V gene TRBV24-1 combines with J gene TRBJ1-2; D is possibly TRBD1 (6 bases). Per germline, CDR1 KGHDR and CDR2 SFDVKD. The V and J ends lost 9 bases and 8 bases respectively, with 15 bases between them. The CDR3 sequence is 12 residues long. The DNA for the CDR3 is TGTGCCACCTGGTCAGGGGCGAAAGGCTACACCTTC. Translation: CATWSGAKGYTF.

The rearrangement uses TRBV4-1 and TRBJ2-3; D is ambiguous. The length of the CDR3 is 13 residues. Trimming shortened V by 0 bases and J by 6 bases, and 7 bases separated the two germline ends. Germline CDR1 reads MGHRA; CDR2 reads YSYEKL. CDR3 amino acids: CASSQEGRDTQYF. DNA for the CDR3: TGCGCCAGCAGCCAAGAGGGCAGGGATACGCAGTATTTT.

This clone has only a few counts. The CDR3: CASSPGVGSPLHF. DNA for the CDR3: TGTGCCAGCAGCCCGGGCGTGGGTTCACCCCTCCACTTT. The V gene is TRBV11-2, the J gene TRBJ1-6; D is uncertain. Germline lookup yields CDR1 SGHAT and CDR2 FQNNGV. The CDR3 consists of 13 residues. V lost 5 bases to trimming and J lost 9 bases, with 11 bases between them.

The chain has TRBV6-6 and TRBJ2-5; 9 bases are shared with TRBD1. In germline, CDR1 is MNHNY, CDR2 SVGAGI (reference sequence). CDR3 length: 17 amino acids. V shed 6 bases, J shed 4 bases, and the junction held 15 bases outside the gene matches. In DNA form, the CDR3 reads TGTGCCAGCAGCCGACCCGCGCAATACAGGGGGCGAGAGACCCAGTACTTC. Its translation: CASSRPAQYRGRETQYF.

The chain couples TRBV9 to TRBJ1-2; 11 nucleotides line up with TRBD1. Unmatched junction bases numbered 8, after V lost 0 bases and J lost 4 bases. The CDR3 sequence is 17 residues long. Germline V gives CDR1 SGDLS, CDR2 YYNGEE. Written as DNA, the CDR3 is TGTGCCAGCAGCGTAGACCGTCGCGGGACAGGGGGCTATGGCTACACCTTC. Amino acids: CASSVDRRGTGGYGYTF.

This rearrangement joins TRBV10-2 to TRBJ1-5; TRBD1 matches at 9 bases. This CDR3 is built from 20 residues. J gave up 1 base and V 6 bases, and 19 bases lay outside the gene matches. From germline, CDR1 is WSHSY and CDR2 SAAADI. This CDR3 reads CASSRHQAPGQGTSNQPQHF. The CDR3 coding sequence is TGCGCCAGCAGCAGACACCAAGCCCCGGGACAGGGAACGAGCAATCAGCCCCAGCATTTT.

CDR3 region: CASSLYRGAEAFF. The DNA of the CDR3 is TGTGCCAGCAGTTTATACAGGGGGGCTGAAGCTTTCTTT. The chain employs TRBV28 and TRBJ1-1; 8 positions agree with TRBD1. The germline gives CDR1 MDHEN, CDR2 SYDVKM. The V gene end was trimmed by 1 base and the J gene end by 6 bases; junction bases not matched to a gene: 1. There are 13 residues in the CDR3.